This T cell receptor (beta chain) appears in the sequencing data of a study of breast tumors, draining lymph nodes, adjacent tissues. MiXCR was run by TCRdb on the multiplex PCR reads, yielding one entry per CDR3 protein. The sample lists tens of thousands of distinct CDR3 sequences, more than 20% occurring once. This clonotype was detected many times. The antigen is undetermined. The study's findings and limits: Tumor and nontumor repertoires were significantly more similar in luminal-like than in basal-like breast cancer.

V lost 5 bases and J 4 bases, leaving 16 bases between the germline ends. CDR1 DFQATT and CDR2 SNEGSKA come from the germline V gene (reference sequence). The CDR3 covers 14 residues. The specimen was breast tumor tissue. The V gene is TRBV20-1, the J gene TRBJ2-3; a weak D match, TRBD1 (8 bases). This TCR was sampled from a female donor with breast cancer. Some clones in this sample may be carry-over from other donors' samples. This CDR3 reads CSAWTGRAADTQYF. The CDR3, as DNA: TGCAGTGCTTGGACAGGGAGGGCGGCAGATACGCAGTATTTT.